The 2 T cell receptor beta chains presented below share a single source sample, sequenced in a study of T cells after yellow fever vaccination. TCRdb itself ran the 5' RACE reads through MiXCR, one entry per CDR3 protein. The sample lists more than 35,000 distinct CDR3 sequences, 6.5% to 8.5% occurring once. The sequences come from CD8+ T cells not binding an NS4B(214-222) dextramer, sorted from PBMCs, collected 45 days after the yellow fever booster vaccination. These receptors were taken from a young man who received the YFV17D yellow fever vaccine.

The chain links TRBV27 to TRBJ2-1; TRBD2 matches at 8 bases. Germline CDR1 is MNHEY and CDR2 is SMNVEV (reference sequence). This CDR3 has 14 residues. V gave up 5 bases and J gave up 7 bases; unmatched junction bases: 7. The CDR3 region is CASSIPSGPNEQFF. The CDR3 DNA follows: TGTGCCAGCAGTATTCCTAGCGGGCCAAATGAGCAGTTCTTC.

This clonotype was found many times. The chain is built from TRBV27 and TRBJ2-7; a possible D gene is TRBD1 (6 bases). Germline V CDR1 and CDR2: MNHEY, SMNVEV (reference sequence). Trimming pared 3 bases from V and 5 bases from J, leaving 11 bases between. This CDR3 contains 13 residues. CDR3 loop: CASSFGRGNEQYF. CDR3 nucleotides: TGTGCCAGCAGTTTCGGCAGGGGAAACGAGCAGTACTTC.